In its sample, the clone carrying this T cell receptor (beta chain) was seen once. CDR1 and CDR2 (germline): SGDLS, YYNGEE. The length of the CDR3 is 14 residues. V lost 3 bases and J lost 9, with 18 bases in between. The TCRbeta library was prepared with unique molecular identifiers. TCRdb itself ran the PCR reads through MiXCR, one entry per CDR3 protein. The sample has approximately 83,000 distinct CDR3 sequences, about 12% seen once; the top ten hold over 11%. These data come from a study of T-cell reconstitution after alpha-beta-depleted transplantation in children. This clonotype originated in a human donor who donated a stem cell graft to a child with inherited bone marrow failure. The chain has TRBV9 and TRBJ1-1; D remains ambiguous. The sample here was PBMCs from the stem cell graft donor, taken from the stem cell graft. The CDR3 here is CASSADREPRKAFF. The CDR3 coding sequence is TGTGCCAGCAGCGCCGACCGGGAGCCTAGAAAAGCTTTCTTT.